Included here is one T cell receptor beta chain sequence, with context. Its antigen is not identified. This sample is drawn from a study of T cells in Graves' hyperthyroidism and ophthalmopathy. V lost 1 base, J lost 6 bases, and 15 bases lay in between. The germline V gene encodes CDR1 SGHTA and CDR2 FQGNSA. The CDR3 contains 15 residues. Amplification of TCR beta CDR3 regions used RNA as the template. The primer set for the first-round RT-PCR of the TCR CDR3 was HTBI. TCRdb re-called the multiplex PCR reads with MiXCR, one entry per CDR3 protein. The sample includes 400,000 to 500,000 distinct CDR3 sequences, roughly 15% of them seen just once. Overall study results and limits: Progression to ophthalmopathy was predicted a median of 6.5 months early.

Recently diagnosed hyperthyroidism of less than 2 months' duration affected patients aged 18 to 65. Thyroid ultrasound, orbital computed tomography, clinical symptoms, and serum thyroxine and TRAb underpinned diagnoses. The V call is TRBV7-2, the J call TRBJ1-2, with a weak D call TRBD1 (5 bases). Sequencing was carried out using blood. The source of this sequence is a young woman with Graves' hyperthyroidism. DNA of the CDR3: TGTGCCAGCAGCTTAGGAGGGTGGACATCTAATGGCTACACCTTC. This gives the protein CASSLGGWTSNGYTF. The full variable domain, rest sourced from reference TRBV7-2 and TRBJ1-2, is GAGVSQSPSNKVTEKGKDVELRCDPISGHTALYWYRQSLGQGLEFLIYFQGNSAPDKSGLPSDRFSAERTGGSVSTLTIQRTQQEDSAVYLCASSLGGWTSNGYTFGSGTRLTVV.